This is a list of T cell receptor beta chains from one sample in a study of blood T cell repertoires in COVID-19. Some clones are missing from TCRdb's copy, which holds only in-frame ones; the method was immunoSEQ multiplex PCR. The profile shows about 350,000 clones, around 87% of them singletons. What was sequenced was PBMCs or T cells enriched from blood (not recorded which). All receptors derive from a woman in her 30s who had recovered from COVID-19. CDR3s include the opening cysteine and the closing phenylalanine or tryptophan. Each record gives: J gene, D gene, clone size, V gene, CDR3 protein, CDR3 DNA. A D gene is named only where the DNA matches it firmly. Clone size is not always given. Where it is, it says once, few, many or a class for expanded clones.

J gene: TRBJ1-1; D gene: .; clone size: .; V gene: TRBV6-5; CDR3 protein: CASSYKRGTEAFF; CDR3 DNA: TGTGCCAGCAGTTACAAGAGAGGCACTGAAGCTTTCTTT
J gene: TRBJ1-1; D gene: TRBD1; clone size: .; V gene: TRBV5-8; CDR3 protein: CASSFGTGRENTEAFF; CDR3 DNA: TGTGCCAGCAGCTTTGGGACAGGGAGGGAGAACACTGAAGCTTTCTTT
J gene: TRBJ1-4; D gene: .; clone size: few; V gene: TRBV5-6; CDR3 protein: CASSQTPTGWPKKLFF; CDR3 DNA: TGTGCCAGCAGCCAAACCCCCACAGGGTGGCCTAAAAAACTGTTTTTT
J gene: TRBJ2-1; D gene: TRBD2; clone size: .; V gene: TRBV7-9; CDR3 protein: CASSLYLAGDYYNEQFF; CDR3 DNA: TGTGCCAGCAGCTTATATCTAGCGGGAGACTATTACAATGAGCAGTTCTTC
J gene: TRBJ1-5; D gene: .; clone size: .; V gene: TRBV5-8; CDR3 protein: CASSTLDFSNQPQHF; CDR3 DNA: TGTGCCAGCAGCACCCTAGACTTTAGCAATCAGCCCCAGCATTTT
J gene: TRBJ2-5; D gene: TRBD1; clone size: .; V gene: TRBV5-5; CDR3 protein: CASSLFQGAQETQYF; CDR3 DNA: TGTGCCAGCAGCTTGTTTCAGGGGGCTCAAGAGACCCAGTACTTC
J gene: TRBJ2-7; D gene: TRBD2; clone size: .; V gene: TRBV11-1; CDR3 protein: CASSAQAGTSLYEQYF; CDR3 DNA: TGTGCCAGCAGCGCCCAAGCAGGGACTAGCCTCTACGAGCAGTACTTC
J gene: TRBJ2-1; D gene: .; clone size: .; V gene: TRBV28; CDR3 protein: CASTSMAGTSYNEQFF; CDR3 DNA: TGTGCCAGCACCTCGATGGCCGGGACTTCGTACAATGAGCAGTTCTTC
J gene: TRBJ2-1; D gene: TRBD1; clone size: .; V gene: TRBV18; CDR3 protein: CASSEGGHYNEQFF; CDR3 DNA: TGTGCCAGCTCAGAAGGGGGCCACTACAATGAGCAGTTCTTC
J gene: TRBJ2-6; D gene: TRBD2; clone size: .; V gene: TRBV4-1; CDR3 protein: CASSQGPGLAISGANVLTF; CDR3 DNA: TGCGCCAGCAGCCAGGGACCGGGACTAGCGATCTCTGGGGCCAACGTCCTGACTTTC
J gene: TRBJ2-1; D gene: .; clone size: .; V gene: TRBV4-3; CDR3 protein: CASSQEQGYEQFF; CDR3 DNA: TGCGCCAGCAGCCAGGAACAGGGCTATGAGCAGTTCTTC
J gene: TRBJ2-7; D gene: TRBD2; clone size: .; V gene: TRBV29-1; CDR3 protein: CSVEGTSGPYEQYF; CDR3 DNA: TGCAGCGTGGAGGGGACTAGCGGACCCTACGAGCAGTACTTC
J gene: TRBJ1-1; D gene: .; clone size: .; V gene: TRBV7-9; CDR3 protein: CASSATSGETEAFF; CDR3 DNA: TGTGCCAGCAGCGCAACTTCAGGGGAAACTGAAGCTTTCTTT
J gene: TRBJ2-7; D gene: TRBD2; clone size: .; V gene: TRBV10-3; CDR3 protein: CAIRPSGGDLYEQYF; CDR3 DNA: TGTGCCATCAGGCCTAGCGGGGGTGATCTTTACGAGCAGTACTTC
J gene: TRBJ2-5; D gene: TRBD2; clone size: .; V gene: TRBV11-2; CDR3 protein: CASSTRTSGGETQYF; CDR3 DNA: TGTGCCAGCAGCACCAGGACTAGCGGGGGAGAGACCCAGTACTTC
J gene: TRBJ1-1; D gene: .; clone size: .; V gene: TRBV21-1; CDR3 protein: CASSKCPGWDTEAFF; CDR3 DNA: TGTGCCAGCAGCAAATGCCCAGGGTGGGACACTGAAGCTTTCTTT
J gene: TRBJ1-6; D gene: TRBD1; clone size: .; V gene: TRBV7-2; CDR3 protein: CASSLVRDRASPLHF; CDR3 DNA: TGTGCCAGCAGCTTAGTCCGGGACAGGGCTTCACCCCTCCACTTT
J gene: TRBJ2-3; D gene: .; clone size: .; V gene: TRBV27; CDR3 protein: CASSSGVYRGPTDTQYF; CDR3 DNA: TGTGCCAGCAGTTCGGGGGTCTACAGGGGCCCCACAGATACGCAGTATTTT
J gene: TRBJ1-1; D gene: TRBD1; clone size: .; V gene: TRBV19; CDR3 protein: CASRAPLTGEKAFF; CDR3 DNA: TGTGCCAGTAGGGCACCTCTCACAGGGGAGAAGGCTTTCTTT
J gene: TRBJ1-6; D gene: TRBD1; clone size: .; V gene: TRBV7-6; CDR3 protein: CASSSWTGESSPLHF; CDR3 DNA: TGTGCCAGCAGCTCCTGGACAGGGGAAAGCTCACCCCTCCACTTT
J gene: TRBJ1-3; D gene: .; clone size: few; V gene: TRBV7-2; CDR3 protein: CASSLEGRVDTIYF; CDR3 DNA: TGTGCCAGCAGCTTAGAGGGCAGGGTAGACACCATATATTTT
J gene: TRBJ1-5; D gene: .; clone size: few; V gene: TRBV5-5; CDR3 protein: CASSLATGQPQHF; CDR3 DNA: TGTGCCAGCAGCCTAGCGACTGGTCAGCCCCAGCATTTT
J gene: TRBJ1-2; D gene: .; clone size: .; V gene: TRBV24-1; CDR3 protein: CATQGDGSGGDGYTF; CDR3 DNA: TGTGCCACCCAGGGAGATGGTTCGGGGGGCGATGGCTACACCTTC
J gene: TRBJ1-1; D gene: .; clone size: .; V gene: TRBV5-1; CDR3 protein: CASSSTGTNTEAFF; CDR3 DNA: TGCGCCAGCAGCTCTACAGGGACGAACACTGAAGCTTTCTTT
J gene: TRBJ2-2; D gene: .; clone size: once; V gene: TRBV5-4; CDR3 protein: CASSLTGSTGELFF; CDR3 DNA: TGTGCCAGCAGCTTGACAGGATCAACCGGGGAGCTGTTTTTT
J gene: TRBJ2-1; D gene: .; clone size: .; V gene: TRBV28; CDR3 protein: CASSLGPSAYNEQFF; CDR3 DNA: TGTGCCAGCAGTCTTGGCCCGTCCGCCTACAATGAGCAGTTCTTC
J gene: TRBJ2-1; D gene: TRBD1; clone size: .; V gene: TRBV7-8; CDR3 protein: CASSPDRGYNEQFF; CDR3 DNA: TGTGCCAGCAGCCCCGACAGGGGGTACAATGAGCAGTTCTTC
J gene: TRBJ2-3; D gene: TRBD2; clone size: .; V gene: TRBV5-4; CDR3 protein: CATSLRKRGPTDTQYF; CDR3 DNA: TGTGCCACCTCTTTGCGTAAGCGGGGGCCCACAGATACGCAGTATTTT
J gene: TRBJ1-3; D gene: .; clone size: .; V gene: TRBV18; CDR3 protein: CASSSLVQGNTIYF; CDR3 DNA: TGTGCCAGCTCATCCCTGGTGCAGGGAAACACCATATATTTT
J gene: TRBJ2-1; D gene: .; clone size: .; V gene: TRBV28; CDR3 protein: CASRRGGLNEQFF; CDR3 DNA: TGTGCCAGCAGGCGCGGAGGGCTGAATGAGCAGTTCTTC
J gene: TRBJ1-5; D gene: .; clone size: .; V gene: TRBV7-6; CDR3 protein: CASSLSGQKRNQPQHF; CDR3 DNA: TGTGCCAGCAGCTTAAGCGGCCAGAAAAGGAATCAGCCCCAGCATTTT
J gene: TRBJ1-4; D gene: .; clone size: .; V gene: TRBV19; CDR3 protein: CASSFSNEKLFF; CDR3 DNA: TGTGCCAGTAGCTTCTCTAATGAAAAACTGTTTTTT
J gene: TRBJ2-2; D gene: .; clone size: .; V gene: TRBV2; CDR3 protein: CASTHGDTGELFF; CDR3 DNA: TGTGCCAGCACCCACGGGGACACCGGGGAGCTGTTTTTT
J gene: TRBJ1-5; D gene: .; clone size: .; V gene: TRBV18; CDR3 protein: CASSPRGDQPQHF; CDR3 DNA: TGTGCCAGCTCCCCCCGGGGAGATCAGCCCCAGCATTTT
J gene: TRBJ1-1; D gene: TRBD1; clone size: few; V gene: TRBV7-8; CDR3 protein: CASSPGQGATEAFF; CDR3 DNA: TGTGCCAGCAGCCCAGGACAGGGTGCCACTGAAGCTTTCTTT
J gene: TRBJ1-2; D gene: .; clone size: few; V gene: TRBV4-2; CDR3 protein: CASSQEWGEGYTF; CDR3 DNA: TGTGCCAGCAGCCAAGAGTGGGGGGAAGGCTACACCTTC
J gene: TRBJ1-3; D gene: TRBD1; clone size: .; V gene: TRBV19; CDR3 protein: CASSEGTAAGNTIYF; CDR3 DNA: TGTGCCAGTAGTGAGGGGACAGCGGCTGGAAACACCATATATTTT
J gene: TRBJ1-5; D gene: TRBD1; clone size: .; V gene: TRBV10-3; CDR3 protein: CASRPPRDRVVQPQHF; CDR3 DNA: TGTGCCAGCCGGCCCCCGCGAGACAGGGTGGTTCAGCCCCAGCATTTT
J gene: TRBJ1-2; D gene: .; clone size: once; V gene: TRBV28; CDR3 protein: CASSLSPGVGDGYTF; CDR3 DNA: TGTGCCAGCAGTTTATCCCCGGGGGTGGGCGATGGCTACACCTTC
J gene: TRBJ1-1; D gene: .; clone size: .; V gene: TRBV2; CDR3 protein: CASSPDANTEAFF; CDR3 DNA: TGTGCCAGCAGTCCAGATGCGAACACTGAAGCTTTCTTT
J gene: TRBJ2-4; D gene: TRBD2; clone size: .; V gene: TRBV4-1; CDR3 protein: CASSLSLGGNNIQYF; CDR3 DNA: TGCGCCAGCAGCCTTTCATTGGGGGGGAATAACATTCAGTACTTC
J gene: TRBJ2-1; D gene: .; clone size: .; V gene: TRBV7-2; CDR3 protein: CASSSSRSISYNEQFF; CDR3 DNA: TGTGCCAGCAGCTCCTCACGGTCAATCTCCTACAATGAGCAGTTCTTC
J gene: TRBJ1-2; D gene: .; clone size: .; V gene: TRBV5-1; CDR3 protein: CASSPGGGRANYGYTF; CDR3 DNA: TGCGCCAGCAGCCCCGGGGGGGGCCGAGCTAACTATGGCTACACCTTC
J gene: TRBJ1-2; D gene: .; clone size: .; V gene: TRBV6-5; CDR3 protein: CASRKASNYGYTF; CDR3 DNA: TGTGCCAGCAGAAAAGCATCCAACTATGGCTACACCTTC